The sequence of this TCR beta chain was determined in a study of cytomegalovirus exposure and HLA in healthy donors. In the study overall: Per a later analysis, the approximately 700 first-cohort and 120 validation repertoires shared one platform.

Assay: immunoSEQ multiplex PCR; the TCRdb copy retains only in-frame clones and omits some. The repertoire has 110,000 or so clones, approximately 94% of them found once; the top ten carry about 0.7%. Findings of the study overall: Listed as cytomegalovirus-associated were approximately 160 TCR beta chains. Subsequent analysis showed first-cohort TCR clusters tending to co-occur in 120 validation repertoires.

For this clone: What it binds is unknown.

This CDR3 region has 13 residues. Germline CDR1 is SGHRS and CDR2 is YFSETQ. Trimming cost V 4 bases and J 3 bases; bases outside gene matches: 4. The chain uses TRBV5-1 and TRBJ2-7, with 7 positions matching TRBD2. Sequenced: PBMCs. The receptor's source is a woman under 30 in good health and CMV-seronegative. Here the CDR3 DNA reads TGCGCCAGCAGCGCGGGGGTGAACTACGAGCAGTACTTC. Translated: CASSAGVNYEQYF.